The 8 T cell receptor beta chains listed next were all sequenced from one sample in a study of T cell changes during pregnancy in multiple sclerosis. Assay used: immunoSEQ multiplex PCR; TCRdb lists only in-frame clones, some missing. The data hold around 40,000 clones, with about nine tenths observed a single time. The material was CD4+ T cells from peripheral blood mononuclear cells, obtained in the third trimester of pregnancy. The receptors originated from a female donor in good health, enrolled as a control in a pregnancy study.

The V gene is TRBV5-4, the J gene TRBJ2-7, with TRBD1 identical over 8 bases. V lost 4 bases and J lost 1; bases outside the gene matches: 4. The CDR3 contains 14 residues. Germline V gene lookup returns CDR1 SGHNT and CDR2 YYREEE (reference sequence). CDR3 in amino acids: CASSRTGSSYEQYF. In DNA, the CDR3 is TGTGCCAGCAGCCGGACAGGGTCGTCCTACGAGCAGTACTTC.

The rearrangement links TRBV19 to TRBJ2-3; 12 bases map to TRBD1. The germline V gene encodes CDR1 LNHDA and CDR2 SQIVND (reference sequence). J was trimmed by 3 bases and V by 3 bases; bases with no gene match: 1. The CDR3 extends over 15 amino acids. This CDR3 is CASSMGQGATDTQYF. The CDR3 DNA reads as TGTGCCAGTAGTATGGGACAGGGGGCAACAGATACGCAGTATTTT.

The chain has TRBV29-1 and TRBJ2-3, with 8 bases identical to TRBD1. Germline-derived CDR1 and CDR2 are SQVTM and ANQGSEA. After removal of 3 bases from V and 6 bases from J, the junction contained 11 bases not matched to a gene. This CDR3 contains 15 residues. Here the CDR3 reads CSVEGTGGFSDTQYF. In DNA, the CDR3 is TGCAGCGTTGAGGGGACAGGAGGGTTTTCGGATACGCAGTATTTT.

The chain couples TRBV15 to TRBJ2-1; weak D call: TRBD2 (6 bases). CDR1 is LNHNV, CDR2 YYDKDF, per germline (reference sequence). The CDR3 is 16 amino acids. V was clipped by 5 bases and J by 6 bases, with 20 bases between them. This CDR3 reads CATSGGRLTSGNEQFF. In DNA, the CDR3 is TGTGCCACCAGCGGAGGGAGGTTGACCAGCGGCAATGAGCAGTTCTTC.

V usage is TRBV10-3 and J usage is TRBJ2-7, with TRBD1 matching over 7 bases. Trimming cost V 11 bases and J 3 bases; bases outside gene matches: 13. This CDR3 region has 14 residues. Germline-derived CDR1 and CDR2 are ENHRY and SYGVKD. CDR3 amino acids: CAVRRWDSDYEQYF. In nucleotides, the CDR3 is TGTGCCGTTCGAAGGTGGGACAGCGACTACGAGCAGTACTTC.

V usage is TRBV7-2 and J usage is TRBJ2-3; TRBD2 matches at 12 bases. The germline gives CDR1 SGHTA, CDR2 FQGNSA. This CDR3 region has 16 residues. V lost 4 bases, J lost 1 base, and 3 bases stayed unmatched. The CDR3 is CASSSRLAGGTDTQYF. DNA of the CDR3: TGTGCCAGCAGCTCCCGACTAGCGGGGGGCACAGATACGCAGTATTTT.

The V gene is TRBV5-8, the J gene TRBJ2-1; TRBD2 aligns across 7 bases. The length of the CDR3 is 16 residues. Looked up from germline, CDR1 is SGHTS and CDR2 is YDEGEE. Unmatched junction bases numbered 15, after V lost 3 bases and J lost 9 bases. CDR3 region: CASSSGRLAGGTEQFF. DNA of the CDR3: TGTGCCAGCAGCTCGGGTAGACTAGCTGGTGGGACTGAGCAGTTCTTC. Full variable domain (outside the CDR3, taken from reference TRBV5-8 and TRBJ2-1): EAGVTQSPTHLIKTRGQQATLRCSPISGHTSVYWYQQALGLGLQFLLWYDEGEERNRGNFPPRFSGRQFPNYSSELNVNALELEDSALYLCASSSGRLAGGTEQFFGPGTRLTVL.

This rearrangement joins TRBV27 to TRBJ1-5, with D hard to call. Germline V gives CDR1 MNHEY, CDR2 SMNVEV (reference sequence). V was trimmed by 2 bases and J by 2 bases, leaving 7 bases between them. This CDR3 spans 14 amino acids. DNA for the CDR3: TGTGCCAGCAGTTTAGTGCGGGGCAATCAGCCCCAGCATTTT. This encodes CASSLVRGNQPQHF.